In this sample, the clone carrying this TCR beta chain turned up once. Authors' data handling: It was from reference gene primer amplification that nucleated cell counts were estimated. This table comes from immunoSEQ multiplex PCR, and its TCRdb copy is limited to in-frame clones, with some not included. From that table come the V and J calls and clone size; the DNA was used to work out D and trimming. The sample holds approximately 100,000 clones, approximately 92% seen once. The sample belongs to a study of blood T cell repertoires in COVID-19. Study-wide context: Sites in the United States, Italy and Spain provided acute and convalescent COVID-19 samples. In each case, the material was cDNA or gDNA derived from T cells, B-cell-depleted T cells, or PBMCs.

The CDR3 totals 15 residues. Germline V CDR1 and CDR2: SGHNT, YENEEA. Germline trimming cut 5 bases from V and 5 bases from J; bases unmatched to any gene: 8. This sequence joins TRBV11-3 and TRBJ2-5, with TRBD2 matching over 10 bases. This clonotype was obtained from a man between 50 and 59 years old with active COVID-19. The sample comprised peripheral blood. The chain's CDR3 is CASSAGLARGETQYF. In DNA, the CDR3 is TGTGCCAGCAGCGCGGGACTAGCGCGAGGGGAGACCCAGTACTTC.